This TCR beta chain derives from a study of Graves' ophthalmopathy and Graves' hyperthyroidism. Looking at the study overall: Untreated patients at initial diagnosis provided peripheral blood.

This clonotype occurred many times. Germline V gene sequence: CDR1 SNHLY, CDR2 FYNNEI. The CDR3 sequence is 14 residues long. Deletions cut 7 bases from V and 6 bases from J, with 15 bases between. If patients had other autoimmune diseases, uncontrolled infections, pregnancy or lactation, they were excluded. As the template, RNA transcripts were used to amplify TCR beta CDR3 regions. Investigators did first-round RT-PCR with HTBI primers, then second-round multiplex PCR. TCRdb passed the multiplex PCR reads through MiXCR, listing each CDR3 protein once. The sample shows 300,000 to 500,000 distinct CDR3 sequences, 15% of them seen only once.

This sequence joins TRBV2 and TRBJ2-2; D unresolved. The sequence came from a young woman with stable Graves' hyperthyroidism. Sequencing input: peripheral blood. In DNA, the CDR3 is TGTGCCAGCATAAATGGTCGGGTTGCCGGGGAGCTGTTTTTT. Protein sequence: CASINGRVAGELFF. Variable domain in full (rest from reference TRBV2 and TRBJ2-2): EPEVTQTPSHQVTQMGQEVILRCVPISNHLYFYWYRQILGQKVEFLVSFYNNEISEKSEIFDDQFSVERPDGSNFTLKIRSTKLEDSAMYFCASINGRVAGELFFGEGSRLTVL.